The entry that follows covers one T cell receptor beta chain sequence. This clonotype came up many times. Its recognized antigen is unknown. Per-base qualities were not stored, and no clone one base away is much larger. CDR1 and CDR2 are read off the germline V gene (reference sequence) as DFQATT and SNEGSKA. The CDR3 numbers 16 residues from cysteine through phenylalanine. The read is trimmed to its CDR3 DNA, 48 bases read in frame from base 1. V is shortened by 4 bases, J by 5 bases, and the region joining them spans 23 bases. Hyperthyroidism patients were newly diagnosed, were aged 18 to 65 years, and had a disease duration under 2 months. Patients with other autoimmune diseases, uncontrolled infections, pregnancy or lactation were excluded. Clinical symptoms, serum thyroxine, TRAb, thyroid ultrasound and orbital computed tomography formed the basis of the diagnosis. Total RNA was extracted with Trizol reagent and quality-checked on an Agilent 2100 Bioanalyzer.

TCR beta CDR3 regions were amplified from RNA transcripts for repertoire sequencing. The first round was an RT-PCR using HTBI primers with the Qiagen OneStep RT-PCR kit, and this first round was followed by a second-round multiplex PCR, then size selection and purification. Sequencing of the libraries was carried out on an Illumina HiSeq2000 in paired-end mode with 100 bp reads. In the paper's pipeline: SOAPnuke was used to process the reads, removing any read that contained adapters or uncalled bases, had a mean Phred below 15, or lacked an exact match to the constant primer or identifier. High-quality paired reads were merged with COPE v1.2.5. Unique nucleotide sequences were defined as clonotypes and aligned to IMGT TRB V, D and J references using MiTCR v1.1. The analysis was limited to V-J combinations with a frequency above 0.0001, which together covered around 99% of the repertoires. For each V-J combination, a TCR clonal expansion and chaos score was defined as F50 clonal expansion divided by the chaos observed in the TCRdist matrix. Welch's t-statistics and random forest were used to reduce features to 13 V-J combinations, which were fed into a naive Bayes classifier. Thyroid-blood repertoire similarity was quantified with the Morisita-Horn index. TCRdb itself trimmed the public reads at Q25 with fastp, ran MiXCR and retained productive beta chains. Each CDR3 protein appears once, grouped with its most common genes and DNA. Clone size and V and J calls follow TCRdb, not the original study. This sample is represented by more than 1,000,000 distinct CDR3 sequences; approximately 35% of them were singletons. The ten largest clones capture 11% of the sample.

This specimen belongs to a study of Graves' ophthalmopathy and Graves' hyperthyroidism (dated by TCRdb to the late 2010s). Regarding the complete study: Hyperthyroidism was considered stable if no progression to ophthalmopathy occurred within 18 months of follow-up. TCR beta repertoire signatures were used to distinguish Graves' ophthalmopathy from Graves' hyperthyroidism and to predict progression to ophthalmopathy. In total, 135 blood samples were TCR-sequenced: 40 to 45 ophthalmopathy, some 80 hyperthyroidism and some 17 hyperthyroidism-to-ophthalmopathy patients. To explore V-J signatures distinguishing ophthalmopathy from hyperthyroidism, a discovery set of roughly 100 patients (fewer than 45 ophthalmopathy, 55 to 60 stable hyperthyroidism) was enrolled. An independent validation cohort was composed of around 19 hyperthyroidism patients and 17 patients who later progressed from hyperthyroidism to ophthalmopathy. In over five hyperthyroidism patients, T-cell repertoires of thyroid tissue and blood were compared. Following sample collection, hyperthyroidism patients were given methimazole at a starting dose of 30 mg daily, and ophthalmopathy patients were given high-dose intravenous methylprednisolone. General study outcomes and caveats: In validation, the model predicted ophthalmopathy progression with more than 55% sensitivity and around 72% specificity; about a dozen predicted patients were CT-confirmed with GO in a median of around 6.5 months. Most of the expanded thyroid clonotypes with a frequency above 0.001 were also detected in blood, and it was suggested that the thyroid immune response may be reflected by blood repertoires. Sample size was not statistically predetermined, and group allocation was not concealed from the investigators. The 13-signature model separated ophthalmopathy from stable hyperthyroidism with 85% to 90% sensitivity and approximately 83% specificity in cross-validation, and 80%/75% in the test set.

The chain couples TRBV20-1 to TRBJ2-5; the D element might be TRBD1 or TRBD2, as each aligns at 6 bases. This clonotype was obtained from an adult man with Graves' hyperthyroidism. The material sequenced was peripheral blood or thyroid tissue (not recorded which). The nucleotides read TGCAGTGCTACCCCTAGGGGGGCAGGAGGGGAGGAGACCCAGTACTTC. This gives the protein CSATPRGAGGEETQYF.